This is a list of T cell receptor beta chains from one sample in a study of T cell repertoires in cytomegalovirus infection. TCRdb independently ran MiXCR on the reads; one entry per CDR3 protein. The data show some 320,000 distinct CDR3 sequences, just under 30% seen once. The antigens of these receptors remain unknown. The material was cultured PBMCs, obtained from culture after CMV antigen stimulation. These receptor sequences come from a human donor in good health (CMV status not recorded). Some clones in this sample may be carry-over from other donors' samples. CDR3s include the opening cysteine and the closing phenylalanine or tryptophan. The D gene is left open where the match is weak.

V gene: TRBV29-1; D gene: -; J gene: TRBJ2-5; CDR3 protein: CSVGGGGQETQYF
V gene: TRBV19; D gene: -; J gene: TRBJ2-3; CDR3 protein: CASSMGGRSADTQYF
V gene: TRBV19; D gene: -; J gene: TRBJ2-7; CDR3 protein: CASTQDVAYEQYF
V gene: TRBV19; D gene: -; J gene: TRBJ1-5; CDR3 protein: CASSFKRTANQPQHF
V gene: TRBV7-2; D gene: TRBD1; J gene: TRBJ2-7; CDR3 protein: CASSSMGTATYEQYF
V gene: TRBV7-2; D gene: -; J gene: TRBJ1-1; CDR3 protein: CASSLVPGTEAFF
V gene: TRBV7-6; D gene: -; J gene: TRBJ2-3; CDR3 protein: CASGHQGSTDTQYF
V gene: TRBV7-3; D gene: TRBD2; J gene: TRBJ2-1; CDR3 protein: CARRLAGIDEQFF
V gene: TRBV6-8; D gene: -; J gene: TRBJ2-7; CDR3 protein: CASSYYAGGEGSYEQYF
V gene: TRBV7-9; D gene: -; J gene: TRBJ2-5; CDR3 protein: CASSLGTNQETQYF
V gene: TRBV7-9; D gene: -; J gene: TRBJ1-4; CDR3 protein: CASSLRTTNEKLFF
V gene: TRBV10-3; D gene: TRBD1; J gene: TRBJ2-4; CDR3 protein: CAISESRQGENIQYF
V gene: TRBV24-1; D gene: TRBD2; J gene: TRBJ2-1; CDR3 protein: CATSVRIGRGYYNEQFF
V gene: TRBV11-2; D gene: -; J gene: TRBJ1-4; CDR3 protein: CASSYYRDGKLFF
V gene: TRBV7-9; D gene: -; J gene: TRBJ1-1; CDR3 protein: CASSLAAVGAREAFF
V gene: TRBV7-4; D gene: -; J gene: TRBJ2-5; CDR3 protein: CASSLALLGVETQYF
V gene: TRBV3-1; D gene: TRBD1; J gene: TRBJ1-1; CDR3 protein: CASNRGNTEAFF
V gene: TRBV7-2; D gene: -; J gene: TRBJ1-5; CDR3 protein: CASSRRPGNQPQHF
V gene: TRBV7-9; D gene: TRBD1; J gene: TRBJ1-2; CDR3 protein: CASSAGTGGIIYGYTF
V gene: TRBV19; D gene: -; J gene: TRBJ2-1; CDR3 protein: CASSMDSGLYNEQFF
V gene: TRBV6-6; D gene: TRBD2; J gene: TRBJ2-3; CDR3 protein: CASTHGGADTQYF
V gene: TRBV12-3/TRBV12-4; D gene: -; J gene: TRBJ1-5; CDR3 protein: CASTLGTANQPQHF
V gene: TRBV7-2; D gene: -; J gene: TRBJ1-1; CDR3 protein: CASSSRQYLNTEAFF
V gene: TRBV7-6; D gene: -; J gene: TRBJ1-3; CDR3 protein: CASSAWTPSGNTIYF
V gene: TRBV4-2; D gene: -; J gene: TRBJ1-5; CDR3 protein: CASSQGGRSNQPQHF
V gene: TRBV20-1; D gene: TRBD2; J gene: TRBJ2-7; CDR3 protein: CSARKVAGLFGEQYF
V gene: TRBV7-2; D gene: -; J gene: TRBJ2-5; CDR3 protein: CASSLTGGSVETQYF
V gene: TRBV20-1; D gene: -; J gene: TRBJ1-4; CDR3 protein: CSAGIGEKLFF
V gene: TRBV11-2; D gene: -; J gene: TRBJ1-5; CDR3 protein: CASSSPDLWGPQHF
V gene: TRBV19; D gene: -; J gene: TRBJ1-5; CDR3 protein: CASSPLGVSGQPQHF
V gene: TRBV5-1; D gene: -; J gene: TRBJ2-3; CDR3 protein: CASSLEGFRTDTQYF
V gene: TRBV12-3/TRBV12-4; D gene: -; J gene: TRBJ1-1; CDR3 protein: CASSFTPGPNTEAFF
V gene: TRBV7-4; D gene: -; J gene: TRBJ2-1; CDR3 protein: CASSLDVARQQGQFF
V gene: TRBV5-1; D gene: -; J gene: TRBJ1-1; CDR3 protein: CASSPGRLGTEAFF
V gene: TRBV27; D gene: TRBD2; J gene: TRBJ2-1; CDR3 protein: CASTRGPGTSGYNEQFF
V gene: TRBV6-4; D gene: -; J gene: TRBJ1-1; CDR3 protein: CASREQGGTEAFF
V gene: TRBV6-2/TRBV6-3; D gene: TRBD1; J gene: TRBJ1-6; CDR3 protein: CASSYRRGGNSPLHF
V gene: TRBV4-2; D gene: -; J gene: TRBJ2-7; CDR3 protein: CASSHLPPDSLYSYEQYF
V gene: TRBV5-4; D gene: -; J gene: TRBJ2-1; CDR3 protein: CASSRRTSSTGRATEQFF
V gene: TRBV12-3/TRBV12-4; D gene: TRBD1; J gene: TRBJ2-5; CDR3 protein: CASSLDRGPETQYF
V gene: TRBV6-2/TRBV6-3; D gene: -; J gene: TRBJ2-4; CDR3 protein: CASSYGGGSRRRTVAKNIQYF
V gene: TRBV25-1; D gene: -; J gene: TRBJ1-4; CDR3 protein: CASSETRTGLNEKLFF